Listed below are T cell receptor beta chains from one sample, sequenced in a study of T cells in Graves' hyperthyroidism and ophthalmopathy. TCRdb processed the multiplex PCR reads anew with MiXCR; each CDR3 protein has one entry. The sample carries approximately 40,000 distinct CDR3 sequences, about 47% recorded once. The sequenced material came from blood. The receptors derive from a man aged 35-49 years with Graves' ophthalmopathy. Each CDR3 is given with its conserved first and last residue. Each record gives: V gene, clone size, J gene, D gene, CDR3 DNA, CDR3 protein. D genes are given only for firm matches. Clone size, where shown, is once, few, many, or a class for clones that have expanded.

V gene: TRBV29-1
clone size: once
J gene: TRBJ2-1
D gene: NA
CDR3 DNA: TGCAGCGTTGAGGGGCTCTCCTACAATGAGCAGTTCTTC
CDR3 protein: CSVEGLSYNEQFF

V gene: TRBV15
clone size: medium-sized
J gene: TRBJ2-7
D gene: TRBD1
CDR3 DNA: TGTGCCACCAGCAGAGACTTACAGGGGGCATACGAGCAGTACTTC
CDR3 protein: CATSRDLQGAYEQYF

V gene: TRBV7-9
clone size: NA
J gene: TRBJ2-1
D gene: TRBD2
CDR3 DNA: TGTGCCAGCAGCTTACCGCCTTACACTAGCGGGGGATACAATGAGCAGTTCTTC
CDR3 protein: CASSLPPYTSGGYNEQFF

V gene: TRBV2
clone size: NA
J gene: TRBJ1-4
D gene: NA
CDR3 DNA: TGTGCCAGCAGTGACTTTCCGGGGTCCTACAATGAAAAACTGTTTTTT
CDR3 protein: CASSDFPGSYNEKLFF

V gene: TRBV19
clone size: once
J gene: TRBJ2-1
D gene: TRBD2
CDR3 DNA: TGTGCCAGTAGCAGGACTAGCGGGAGGGGTGAGCAGTTCTTC
CDR3 protein: CASSRTSGRGEQFF

V gene: TRBV27
clone size: NA
J gene: TRBJ2-7
D gene: TRBD1
CDR3 DNA: TGTGCCAGCAGTAGGCTGACAGGGGCAATCGACGAGCAGTACTTC
CDR3 protein: CASSRLTGAIDEQYF

V gene: TRBV6-1
clone size: many
J gene: TRBJ1-2
D gene: NA
CDR3 DNA: TGTGCCAGCAGTCTGGGCCCAGGGCCGAACTATGGCTACACCTTC
CDR3 protein: CASSLGPGPNYGYTF

V gene: TRBV9
clone size: NA
J gene: TRBJ1-2
D gene: TRBD1
CDR3 DNA: TGTGCCAGCAGCGTAAGAAACAGGGGGCACTATGGCTACACCTTC
CDR3 protein: CASSVRNRGHYGYTF

V gene: TRBV19
clone size: NA
J gene: TRBJ1-2
D gene: TRBD1
CDR3 DNA: TGTGCCACCACTCAACTTTCCGGGACAGCGTATGGCTACACCTTC
CDR3 protein: CATTQLSGTAYGYTF

V gene: TRBV5-1
clone size: many
J gene: TRBJ2-1
D gene: TRBD2
CDR3 DNA: TGCGCCAGCAATCCGGGACTAGAAGGTGAGCAGTTCTTC
CDR3 protein: CASNPGLEGEQFF

V gene: TRBV2
clone size: NA
J gene: TRBJ2-1
D gene: TRBD2
CDR3 DNA: TGTGCCAGTCAAGGGACTAACAGAGGTGAGCAGTTCTTC
CDR3 protein: CASQGTNRGEQFF

V gene: TRBV7-2
clone size: NA
J gene: TRBJ2-1
D gene: NA
CDR3 DNA: TGTGCCAGCAGCTCCGCCCTTAACACCGGGGATGAGCAGTTCTTC
CDR3 protein: CASSSALNTGDEQFF

V gene: TRBV2
clone size: NA
J gene: TRBJ1-1
D gene: NA
CDR3 DNA: TGTGCCAGCGAGGGGGTCGTGAACACTGAAGCTTTCTTT
CDR3 protein: CASEGVVNTEAFF

V gene: TRBV3-1
clone size: few
J gene: TRBJ1-4
D gene: TRBD1
CDR3 DNA: TGTGCCAGCAGCCTTCTCCCACCCTTACAGGGGAGGGGGGAAAAACTGTTTTTT
CDR3 protein: CASSLLPPLQGRGEKLFF

V gene: TRBV2
clone size: medium-sized
J gene: TRBJ2-3
D gene: NA
CDR3 DNA: TGTGCCAGCAGTGTTCAGGAGAACACAGATACGCAGTATTTT
CDR3 protein: CASSVQENTDTQYF

V gene: TRBV5-1
clone size: NA
J gene: TRBJ1-2
D gene: NA
CDR3 DNA: TGCGCCAGCGCACTGGGGTGGGATGGCTACACCTTC
CDR3 protein: CASALGWDGYTF

V gene: TRBV6-1
clone size: many
J gene: TRBJ2-7
D gene: TRBD1
CDR3 DNA: TGTGCCAGCAGTGAAAGGGACAGCTCCTACGAGCAGTACTTC
CDR3 protein: CASSERDSSYEQYF

V gene: TRBV20-1
clone size: NA
J gene: TRBJ1-3
D gene: TRBD1
CDR3 DNA: TGCAGTGCTCGTCCCGGGACAGGGTCCGGAAACACCATATATTTT
CDR3 protein: CSARPGTGSGNTIYF

V gene: TRBV24-1
clone size: NA
J gene: TRBJ2-7
D gene: TRBD2
CDR3 DNA: TGTGCCACCAGTGGCGCGGGAGGGCACGAGCAGTACTTC
CDR3 protein: CATSGAGGHEQYF

V gene: TRBV5-6
clone size: many
J gene: TRBJ2-3
D gene: TRBD2
CDR3 DNA: TGTGCCAGCAGCTTGACTAGCGGGCGAGATACGCAGTATTTT
CDR3 protein: CASSLTSGRDTQYF

V gene: TRBV6-5
clone size: many
J gene: TRBJ1-4
D gene: TRBD1
CDR3 DNA: TGTGCCAGTCGGGACAGGGGGCGTGCAACTAATGAAAAACTGTTTTTT
CDR3 protein: CASRDRGRATNEKLFF

V gene: TRBV7-9
clone size: many
J gene: TRBJ2-3
D gene: NA
CDR3 DNA: TGTGCCAGCAGCCACGTGAACACTGGGGATACGCAGTATTTT
CDR3 protein: CASSHVNTGDTQYF

V gene: TRBV24-1
clone size: NA
J gene: TRBJ2-2
D gene: TRBD2
CDR3 DNA: TGTGCCACCAGGGGTAGGACTAGCGGGAGCGGGTACACCGGGGAGCTGTTTTTT
CDR3 protein: CATRGRTSGSGYTGELFF

V gene: TRBV5-1
clone size: NA
J gene: TRBJ1-4
D gene: NA
CDR3 DNA: TGCGCCAGCAGCTTGGACAATAATGAAAAACTGTTTTTT
CDR3 protein: CASSLDNNEKLFF

V gene: TRBV9
clone size: few
J gene: TRBJ2-5
D gene: NA
CDR3 DNA: TGTGCCAGCAGCGACGGAGCGGAAGAGACCCAGTACTTC
CDR3 protein: CASSDGAEETQYF

V gene: TRBV12-3/TRBV12-4
clone size: NA
J gene: TRBJ2-1
D gene: NA
CDR3 DNA: TGTGCCAGCAGTTCCGGACGGTACAATGAGCAGTTCTTC
CDR3 protein: CASSSGRYNEQFF

V gene: TRBV6-1
clone size: NA
J gene: TRBJ2-7
D gene: NA
CDR3 DNA: TGTGCCAGCGTACAGGGCGCGGGCGAGCAGTACTTC
CDR3 protein: CASVQGAGEQYF

V gene: TRBV18
clone size: NA
J gene: TRBJ2-7
D gene: NA
CDR3 DNA: TGTGCCAGCTCACCTAGGGAAGGGAATACCTACGAGCAGTACTTC
CDR3 protein: CASSPREGNTYEQYF

V gene: TRBV2
clone size: NA
J gene: TRBJ2-1
D gene: NA
CDR3 DNA: TGTGCCAGCAGTTCCAACAGGGTCAATGAGCAGTTCTTC
CDR3 protein: CASSSNRVNEQFF